The present TCR beta chain was sequenced within a study of OX40 agonist ivuxolimab in advanced cancers. Looking at the study overall: Hepatocellular carcinoma, melanoma, renal cell or head and neck cancer affected the dose-escalation patients.

TCRdb's table, derived via immunoSEQ multiplex PCR, lists solely in-frame clones and lacks some. This sample has under 75,000 clones, with around 85% found just once. V lost 6 bases to trimming and J lost 7 bases; unmatched junction nucleotides: 11. The CDR3 spans 15 residues. Germline V lookup: CDR1 MNHNY, CDR2 SVGAGI (reference sequence). Whole-study results and caveats: In the 0.1 to 3.0 mg/kg range, CD4+ and CD8+ blood T cells had expanded clonally by week 6. On average, CD8+ T cells showed a greater number of expanded clones than CD4+.

The study sampled blood at baseline, cycle 4 day 1, and cycle 7 day 1. Concerning this clone: Its antigen is unknown.

Sample: CD4+ or CD8+ T cells sorted from blood, taken in a trial of the OX40 agonist ivuxolimab. The V gene is TRBV6-6, the J gene TRBJ1-2; 10 bases are a match to TRBD1. The receptor was derived from an adult with an advanced solid tumor such as melanoma, head and neck, liver or kidney cancer. Here the CDR3 reads CASRPGQGESGGYTF. CDR3 bases: TGTGCCAGCAGACCCGGACAGGGGGAATCTGGTGGCTACACCTTC.